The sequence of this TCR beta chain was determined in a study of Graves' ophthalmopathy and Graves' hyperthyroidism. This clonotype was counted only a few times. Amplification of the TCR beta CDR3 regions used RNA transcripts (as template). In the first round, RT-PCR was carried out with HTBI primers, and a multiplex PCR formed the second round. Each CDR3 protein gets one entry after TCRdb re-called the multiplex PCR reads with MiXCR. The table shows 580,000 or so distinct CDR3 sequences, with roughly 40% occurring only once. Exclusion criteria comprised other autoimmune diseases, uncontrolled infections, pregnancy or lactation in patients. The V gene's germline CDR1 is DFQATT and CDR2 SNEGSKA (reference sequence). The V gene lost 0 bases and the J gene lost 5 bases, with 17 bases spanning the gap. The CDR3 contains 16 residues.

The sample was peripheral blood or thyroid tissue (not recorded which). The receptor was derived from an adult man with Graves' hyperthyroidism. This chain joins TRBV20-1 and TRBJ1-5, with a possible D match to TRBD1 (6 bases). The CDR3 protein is CSAREQGNMIHQPQHF. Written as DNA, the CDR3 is TGCAGTGCTAGAGAACAGGGAAACATGATTCATCAGCCCCAGCATTTT.